This entry lists 10 T cell receptor beta chains sequenced from one sample in a study of memory CD4+ T cells and cytomegalovirus serostatus. Assay: immunoSEQ multiplex PCR; the TCRdb copy retains only in-frame clones and omits some. This table has 30,000 to 40,000 clones, roughly four fifths appearing once. Single viable CD3+CD4+CD8-CD45RO+ cells were sorted as the memory CD4+ T cells. Input material: memory CD4+ T cells from blood. The origin of the receptors is an adult in good health and CMV-seronegative.

V usage is TRBV19 and J usage is TRBJ1-2; a weak D match, TRBD1 (5 bases). The germline gives CDR1 LNHDA, CDR2 SQIVND (reference sequence). V was clipped by 0 bases and J by 6 bases, with 14 bases between them. This CDR3 contains 15 residues. The DNA of the CDR3 is TGTGCCAGTAGTATAGAAAGGGGCCTCATGCATGGCTACACCTTC. Translation gives CASSIERGLMHGYTF.

J is TRBJ1-5 and V is TRBV27; TRBD1 aligns across 9 bases. From germline, CDR1 is MNHEY and CDR2 SMNVEV (reference sequence). The CDR3 length is 16 residues. The trim removed 8 bases at V and 3 bases at J, leaving 11 bases unmatched. The CDR3 loop reads CASAIQGAPFNQPQHF. CDR3 bases: TGTGCCAGCGCTATACAGGGGGCCCCTTTCAATCAGCCCCAGCATTTT.

This chain's CDR3 is CASSVRTSADNEQFF. The CDR3, as DNA: TGTGCCAGCAGCGTCCGGACTAGCGCCGACAATGAGCAGTTCTTC. This chain uses TRBV9 with TRBJ2-1, with TRBD2 identical over 9 bases. V shed 2 bases and J 5 bases; nucleotides not matched to a gene: 5. The germline V gene encodes CDR1 SGDLS and CDR2 YYNGEE. The CDR3 length is 15 residues.

This clone was found once. The chain carries TRBV10-3 and TRBJ2-7; the D is unclear. Trimming stripped 5 bases from V and 3 bases from J, with 14 bases between. The CDR3 is made up of 14 amino acids. Germline CDR1 reads ENHRY; CDR2 reads SYGVKD. The DNA of the CDR3 is TGTGCCATCAGTCGAGTCCCGGACGACTACGAGCAGTACTTC. Residues: CAISRVPDDYEQYF.

The chain uses TRBV5-6 and TRBJ2-7; 8 bases fit TRBD2. V lost 2 bases and J lost 5; bases outside the gene matches: 12. The CDR3 consists of 16 residues. Germline V gene data show CDR1 as SGHDT and CDR2 as YYEEEE. CDR3 protein: CASSFPGGPKEDEQYF. As DNA, the CDR3 is TGTGCCAGCAGCTTTCCGGGGGGGCCGAAGGAGGACGAGCAGTACTTC.

The chain joins TRBV30 to TRBJ1-3; D ambiguous. The CDR3 sequence is 15 residues long. Germline CDR1 is GTSNPN and CDR2 is SVGIG (reference sequence). V gave up 1 base and J gave up 0 bases, with 10 bases separating them. CDR3 sequence: CAWSGLLISGNTIYF. CDR3 DNA: TGTGCCTGGAGTGGACTGCTTATCTCTGGAAACACCATATATTTT.

The V gene is TRBV5-1, the J gene TRBJ1-6, with D uncertain. CDR1 is SGHRS, CDR2 YFSETQ, per germline. Deletions cut 4 bases from V and 5 bases from J, with 7 bases between. The CDR3 totals 13 residues. The CDR3 DNA follows: TGCGCCAGCAGCCAATCTAATAATTCACCCCTCCACTTT. Encoded protein: CASSQSNNSPLHF.

The chain couples TRBV4-2 to TRBJ1-5; 9 nucleotides agree with TRBD1. Germline V CDR1 and CDR2: LGHNA, YNFKEQ. The CDR3 has 19 amino acids. The V segment lost 0 bases and the J segment 5 bases; nucleotides outside the gene matches: 14. Here the CDR3 reads CASSQEGPAGQGRYQPQHF. CDR3 DNA: TGTGCCAGCAGCCAAGAGGGCCCGGCCGGACAGGGGAGGTATCAGCCCCAGCATTTT.

This clone has a handful of counts. The chain is built from TRBV7-3 and TRBJ2-1; the match to TRBD2 covers 10 bases. This CDR3 comprises 19 residues. Germline CDR1 and CDR2: SGHTA and FQGTGA. Trimming cost V 5 bases and J 8 bases; bases outside gene matches: 21. In DNA, the CDR3 is TGTGCCAGCAGCATCAAAGCCCCATTAGCGGGGGGAACTGGGTATGAGCAGTTCTTC. It translates to CASSIKAPLAGGTGYEQFF.

This clone was recorded a few times. The gene calls are TRBV10-3 and TRBJ1-1; no firm D call. V shed 8 bases and J shed 1 base, with 14 bases lying between them. The CDR3 runs to 14 residues. Germline assignment: CDR1 ENHRY and CDR2 SYGVKD. The CDR3 sequence: CAIGPGGPNTEAFF. In nucleotides, the CDR3 is TGTGCCATCGGTCCTGGAGGGCCGAACACTGAAGCTTTCTTT.